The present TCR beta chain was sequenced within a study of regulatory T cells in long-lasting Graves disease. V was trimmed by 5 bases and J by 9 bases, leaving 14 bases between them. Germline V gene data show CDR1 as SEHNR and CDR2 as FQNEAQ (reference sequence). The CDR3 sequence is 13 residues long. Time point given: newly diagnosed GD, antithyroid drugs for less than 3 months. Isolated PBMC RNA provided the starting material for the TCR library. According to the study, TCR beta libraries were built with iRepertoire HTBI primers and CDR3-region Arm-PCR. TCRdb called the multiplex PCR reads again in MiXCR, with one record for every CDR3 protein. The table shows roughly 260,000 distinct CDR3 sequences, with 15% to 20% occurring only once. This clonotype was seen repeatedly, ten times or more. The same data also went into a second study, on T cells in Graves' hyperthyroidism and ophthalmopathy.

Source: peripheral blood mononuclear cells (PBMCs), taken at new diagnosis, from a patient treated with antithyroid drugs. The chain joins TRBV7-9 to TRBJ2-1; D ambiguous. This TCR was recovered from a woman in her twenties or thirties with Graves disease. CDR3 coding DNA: TGTGCCAGCAGCCAAGACATCCGTAGTGAGCAGTTCTTC. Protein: CASSQDIRSEQFF. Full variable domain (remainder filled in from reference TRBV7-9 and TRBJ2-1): DTGVSQNPRHKITKRGQNVTFRCDPISEHNRLYWYRQTLGQGPEFLTYFQNEAQLEKSRLLSDRFSAERPKGSFSTLEIQRTEQGDSAMYLCASSQDIRSEQFFGPGTRLTVL.